These 32 T cell receptor beta chains came from one sample sequenced in a study of CDR3 diversity in severe acne. TCRdb re-derived calls from the PCR reads in MiXCR, one entry per CDR3 protein. The profile shows over 85,000 distinct CDR3 sequences, around 53% of them singletons. Sequencing used blood. The receptors originated from a male donor with acne.

This chain uses TRBV10-3 with TRBJ2-3; 7 bases agree with TRBD1. CDR3 length: 15 amino acids. V lost 3 bases, J lost 2 bases, and 5 bases stayed unmatched. Germline V gives CDR1 ENHRY, CDR2 SYGVKD. The CDR3 is CAISEPGQITDTQYF. CDR3 nucleotide sequence: TGTGCCATCAGTGAACCGGGACAGATCACAGATACGCAGTATTTT.

This clonotype was picked up many times. This chain uses TRBV9 with TRBJ1-3; D unresolved. Between the trimmed V and J ends, which lost 3 bases and 0 bases, there was a span of 4 bases. Germline assignment: CDR1 SGDLS and CDR2 YYNGEE. This CDR3 spans 13 amino acids. The CDR3 reads CASSANSGNTIYF. Here the CDR3 DNA reads TGTGCCAGCAGCGCTAACTCTGGAAACACCATATATTTT.

This clonotype occurred many times. The chain couples TRBV5-1 to TRBJ2-7; unclear D gene. The CDR3 totals 14 residues. The V and J ends lost 0 bases and 3 bases respectively, with 10 bases between them. Germline V gives CDR1 SGHRS, CDR2 YFSETQ. The CDR3 DNA sequence: TGCGCCAGCAGCTTGGAGCTCAGACGCTACGAGCAGTACTTC. This encodes CASSLELRRYEQYF.

This clonotype was counted ten times or more. The chain uses TRBV20-1 and TRBJ1-5; D is unclear. The V end was cut by 5 bases, the J end by 0 bases, with 17 bases between. Looked up from germline, CDR1 is DFQATT and CDR2 is SNEGSKA (reference sequence). The CDR3 sequence is 16 residues long. In nucleotides, the CDR3 is TGCAGTGCTTCGCGGGAGGTGGGGAATAGCAATCAGCCCCAGCATTTT. This translates into CSASREVGNSNQPQHF.

The sample holds a few counts of this clonotype. The chain's CDR3 is CASSQDLEPEAFF. In DNA, the CDR3 is TGCGCCAGCAGCCAAGACTTGGAACCTGAAGCTTTCTTT. The chain has TRBV4-1 and TRBJ1-1; D gene unclear. V was pared by 0 bases and J by 6 bases, with 8 bases between. CDR1 MGHRA and CDR2 YSYEKL come from the germline V gene. This CDR3 comprises 13 residues.

The sample holds many counts of this clonotype. The CDR3 does not end in the conserved phenylalanine or tryptophan, so this is likely a read error. The CDR3 nucleotides are TGTGCCACCAGCAGAGACAGGGGGGAAAGTACTGAAGCTTTCTCT. Translated: CATSRDRGESTEAFS. V and J are TRBV15 and TRBJ1-1, with 7 positions matching TRBD1. Trimming took 0 bases from V and 5 from J; bases not matched to a gene: 6. The CDR3 is 15 amino acids. CDR1 is LNHNV and CDR2 is YYDKDF in the germline V gene (reference sequence).

V and J are TRBV5-1 and TRBJ2-3; 7 nucleotides align to TRBD1. Germline CDR1 reads SGHRS; CDR2 reads YFSETQ. V shed 2 bases, J shed 5 bases, and the junction held 8 bases outside the gene matches. The CDR3 sequence is 15 residues long. CDR3 DNA sequence: TGCGCCAGCAGCTTCGAGGACAGGAAAATAGATACGCAGTATTTT. Translating it yields CASSFEDRKIDTQYF. Full variable domain (remainder filled in from reference TRBV5-1 and TRBJ2-3): KAGVTQTPRYLIKTRGQQVTLSCSPISGHRSVSWYQQTPGQGLQFLFEYFSETQRNKGNFPGRFSGRQFSNSRSEMNVSTLELGDSALYLCASSFEDRKIDTQYFGPGTRLTVL.

In this sample, this clonotype turned up many times. The chain employs TRBV7-3 and TRBJ2-5; 7 bases are a match to TRBD2. This CDR3 contains 16 residues. The V gene's germline CDR1 is SGHTA and CDR2 FQGTGA. V dropped 0 bases and J dropped 5; count of bases not matched to a gene: 9. CDR3 nucleotides: TGTGCCAGCAGCTTAACGGCTAGCGGAGGTCCGGAGACCCAGTACTTC. Protein sequence: CASSLTASGGPETQYF.

This clonotype was recorded at least ten times. The CDR3 DNA is TGTGCCAGCAGTGAAATATCACCGGGAGAAATTTACAATGAGCAGTTCTTC. Amino acid sequence: CASSEISPGEIYNEQFF. The rearrangement links TRBV2 to TRBJ2-1, with D maybe TRBD2 (6 bases). The CDR3 is 17 amino acids. Trimming cost V 2 bases and J 4 bases, with 18 bases left between them. Germline-derived CDR1 and CDR2 are SNHLY and FYNNEI.

V gene TRBV10-3 combines with J gene TRBJ2-7, with 8 nucleotides matching TRBD2. The germline CDR1 and CDR2 sequences are ENHRY and SYGVKD. The CDR3 consists of 14 residues. V trimming: 10 bases; J trimming: 5 bases; junction bases outside the gene matches: 13. The CDR3 region has the DNA TGTGCCAGCTCAGCCAGCGGGAGTTACGACGAGCAGTACTTC. Its translation is CASSASGSYDEQYF.

This clonotype has more than one count but fewer than ten. CDR3 DNA: TGTGCCAGCAGCCAAGGGGGCGAGCAGTACTTC. It codes for CASSQGGEQYF. J is TRBJ2-7 and V is TRBV14, with D hard to call. CDR3 size: 11 residues. Trimming took 1 base from V and 6 from J, leaving 4 bases between them. CDR1 is SGHDN, CDR2 FVKESK, per germline.

The gene calls are TRBV25-1 and TRBJ1-1; tentative D call: TRBD1 (6 bases). V was shortened by 5 bases and J by 0 bases, with 10 bases between the two germline ends. The CDR3 covers 14 residues. Germline CDR1 is MGHDK and CDR2 is SYGVNS. The CDR3 DNA reads as TGTGCCAGCAGTTTACAGGGTTTGAACACTGAAGCTTTCTTT. Translated: CASSLQGLNTEAFF.

In its sample, this clonotype was seen many times. This chain links TRBV27 with TRBJ2-2; 11 nucleotides agree with TRBD2. The CDR3 has 21 residues. Per germline, CDR1 MNHEY and CDR2 SMNVEV (reference sequence). V lost 2 bases to trimming and J lost 3 bases; unmatched junction nucleotides: 17. In nucleotides, the CDR3 is TGTGCCAGCAGTTTAATGGGACTAGCGGAACCGAGCCGGCAGGACACCGGGGAGCTGTTTTTT. Protein: CASSLMGLAEPSRQDTGELFF.

The gene calls are TRBV4-1 and TRBJ2-7; D may be TRBD1 (5 bases). CDR1 and CDR2 from the germline V gene are MGHRA and YSYEKL. V gave up 1 base and J gave up 0 bases, with 10 bases separating them. The CDR3 spans 15 residues. CDR3 sequence (DNA): TGCGCCAGCAGCCAAGGCCTAGACAGCTCCTACGAGCAGTACTTC. Protein: CASSQGLDSSYEQYF.

This clonotype occurred a few times. This may come from a read error, since a much larger clone is one base off. The chain joins TRBV12-3 or TRBV12-4 to TRBJ2-7; D is undetermined. The CDR3 is 12 residues long. CDR3 amino acids: CASSLLVYERYF. CDR3 coding DNA: TGTGCCAGCAGCCTGCTAGTCTACGAGCGGTACTTC.

CDR3 protein: CASSLIAGVQTYNEQFF. Here the CDR3 DNA reads TGTGCCAGCAGCCTCATAGCGGGAGTCCAGACCTACAATGAGCAGTTCTTC. The V call is TRBV3-1, the J call TRBJ2-1; 9 bases agree with TRBD2. The CDR3 contains 17 residues. Trimming removed 4 bases from V and 2 bases from J; junction bases left unmatched: 9. Germline values: CDR1 LGHDT, CDR2 YNNKEL (reference sequence).

Concerning this clonotype: Mismatch with germline at one junction end may stem from a read error. The CDR3 spells CASEEISWGEPDAQYF. CDR3 nucleotide sequence: TGTGCCAGCGAGGAAATTTCGTGGGGGGAGCCAGATGCGCAGTATTTT. The J gene is TRBJ2-3, the V gene TRBV7-2, with D perhaps TRBD2 (6 bases). Germline lookup yields CDR1 SGHTA and CDR2 FQGNSA. CDR3 length equals 16 residues.

In this sample, this clonotype turned up once. DNA of the CDR3: TGCAGTGCCAAAGGGGACTCCTACAATGAGCAGTTCTTC. Its translation is CSAKGDSYNEQFF. The chain joins TRBV20-1 to TRBJ2-1, with TRBD1 as a possible D gene (5 bases). Deletions cut 6 bases from V and 0 bases from J, with 9 bases between. The germline CDR1 and CDR2 sequences are DFQATT and SNEGSKA (reference sequence). The CDR3 covers 13 residues.

This clonotype was picked up many times. This rearrangement joins TRBV9 to TRBJ2-7; D possibly matches TRBD1 or TRBD2 (5 bases each). The germline V and J ends were trimmed by 2 bases and 7 bases, with 19 bases remaining between them. Germline CDR1 SGDLS, CDR2 YYNGEE. This CDR3 contains 15 residues. CDR3 amino acids: CASSVGAEGLWEQYF. CDR3 bases: TGTGCCAGCAGCGTCGGGGCAGAGGGGCTATGGGAGCAGTACTTC.

The V call is TRBV10-3, the J call TRBJ2-3; the D call may be TRBD1 or TRBD2 (5 bases each). CDR1 ENHRY and CDR2 SYGVKD come from the germline V gene. The V end lost 2 bases, the J end lost 3 bases, and 18 bases lay between the germline ends. CDR3 size: 17 residues. The DNA for the CDR3 is TGTGCCATCAGTGAGACGAGCATGGGGACGAGTACAGATACGCAGTATTTT. Protein sequence: CAISETSMGTSTDTQYF.

At least ten counts were recorded for this clonotype. The chain is built from TRBV4-3 and TRBJ2-7; TRBD1 matches 10 bases. J was trimmed by 4 bases and V by 1 base; bases with no gene match: 10. Germline V gene sequence: CDR1 LGHNA, CDR2 YSLEER. The CDR3 has 17 residues. CDR3 residues: CASSQGTGGRPFYEQYF. The CDR3 DNA follows: TGCGCCAGCAGCCAAGGGACAGGGGGAAGACCTTTTTACGAGCAGTACTTC.

This clonotype appeared many times. CDR3 protein: CASSQEEQADVLFF. For the CDR3, the DNA is TGCGCCAGCAGCCAAGAGGAACAGGCTGACGTTCTGTTTTTT. The genes are TRBV4-1 and TRBJ1-4; possible D gene TRBD1, 5 bases. V lost 0 bases to trimming and J lost 14 bases, with 16 bases between them. CDR1 is MGHRA, CDR2 YSYEKL, per germline. The length of the CDR3 is 14 residues.

V and J are TRBV25-1 and TRBJ1-4, with D possibly matching TRBD1 (5 bases). Germline CDR1 reads MGHDK; CDR2 reads SYGVNS. The CDR3 covers 15 residues. Between the trimmed V and J ends, which lost 3 bases and 4 bases, there was a span of 12 bases. CDR3 nucleotides: TGTGCCAGCAGTGAGAAGACAGAACTTAATGAAAAACTGTTTTTT. Amino acid sequence: CASSEKTELNEKLFF.

This clonotype was seen a few times. Lacking the conserved final phenylalanine or tryptophan, this CDR3 likely reflects a read error. The rearrangement uses TRBV7-3 and TRBJ1-1, with D possibly being TRBD1 (5 bases). The CDR3 contains 18 residues. Looked up from germline, CDR1 is SGHTA and CDR2 is FQGTGA. The CDR3 region is CASSLSDIQRVLNTEAFS. For the CDR3, the DNA is TGTGCCAGCAGCTTATCGGACATCCAGAGGGTGCTGAACACTGAGGCTTTCTCT.

This chain joins TRBV25-1 and TRBJ1-2; tentatively, D is TRBD1 (5 bases). V shed 1 base and J shed 7 bases, with 13 bases lying between them. The germline gives CDR1 MGHDK, CDR2 SYGVNS. CDR3 length: 14 amino acids. CDR3 coding DNA: TGTGCCAGCAGTGAATTAATTTCTGGGGGTGGCTACACCTTC. As protein: CASSELISGGGYTF.

This clonotype is medium-sized (0.01 to 0.1%) within its sample. The genes are TRBV9 and TRBJ2-2; a weak D match, TRBD2 (5 bases). CDR3 size: 15 residues. Germline V gives CDR1 SGDLS, CDR2 YYNGEE. V was pared by 0 bases and J by 4 bases, with 10 bases between. CDR3 DNA sequence: TGTGCCAGCAGCGTAGAAGGGAGAACCACCGGGGAGCTGTTTTTT. Amino acid sequence: CASSVEGRTTGELFF.

The sample holds many counts of this clonotype. The CDR3 bases are TGTGCCAGCAGTTACTCGAGGACAGTGAGGTCACCCCTCCACTTT. Its protein is CASSYSRTVRSPLHF. This chain joins TRBV6-5 and TRBJ1-6, with D possibly TRBD1 on 6 matching bases. Germline V CDR1 and CDR2: MNHEY, SVGAGI. V lost 0 bases and J 10 bases, leaving 13 bases between the germline ends. CDR3 length: 15 residues.

J is TRBJ2-6 and V is TRBV7-3; 7 positions agree with TRBD2. The J segment lost 4 bases and the V segment lost 2 bases, leaving 5 bases of the junction unmatched. CDR3 length equals 16 residues. Germline assignment: CDR1 SGHTA and CDR2 FQGTGA. CDR3: CASSLCAGAGANVLTF. The CDR3 coding sequence is TGTGCCAGCAGCTTATGCGCGGGAGCAGGGGCCAACGTCCTGACTTTC.

The chain has TRBV27 and TRBJ1-5, with 7 bases fitting TRBD1. The CDR3 extends over 18 amino acids. From germline, CDR1 is MNHEY and CDR2 SMNVEV (reference sequence). Germline trimming cut 1 base from V and 2 bases from J; bases unmatched to any gene: 11. The CDR3 DNA follows: TGTGCCAGCAGTTTATATCCTCCCACAGGGGCTGGCAATCAGCCCCAGCATTTT. This gives the protein CASSLYPPTGAGNQPQHF.

This clonotype has a handful of counts. The chain links TRBV9 to TRBJ1-3, with D tentatively TRBD1 (6 bases). CDR3 length: 15 amino acids. Germline loops: CDR1 SGDLS, CDR2 YYNGEE. The V gene lost 2 bases and the J gene lost 0 bases, with 9 bases spanning the gap. The CDR3 sequence: CASSVTGLSGNTIYF. The DNA of the CDR3 is TGTGCCAGCAGCGTCACAGGGCTCTCTGGAAACACCATATATTTT.

The chain combines TRBV20-1 with TRBJ2-5; 8 bases line up with TRBD2. Germline assignment: CDR1 DFQATT and CDR2 SNEGSKA (reference sequence). CDR3 length equals 16 residues. J was trimmed by 5 bases and V by 0 bases; bases with no gene match: 11. CDR3 in DNA: TGCAGTGCTAGAGATCACACTAGCGGTCCCTGGGAGACCCAGTACTTC. The encoded protein is CSARDHTSGPWETQYF.

This chain joins TRBV20-1 and TRBJ2-2; 8 bases agree with TRBD2. V lost 2 bases and J lost 0; bases outside the gene matches: 5. CDR1 and CDR2 from the germline V gene are DFQATT and SNEGSKA (reference sequence). This CDR3 comprises 16 residues. The CDR3 DNA sequence: TGCAGTGCTAGACCCACTAGCGGAGCGAACACCGGGGAGCTGTTTTTT. This codes for CSARPTSGANTGELFF.